The T cell receptor (beta chain) described here comes from a study of cytomegalovirus exposure and HLA in healthy donors. Study findings and constraints: Presence/absence analyses assumed roughly uniform sequencing depth across donors.

Note on this clone: Its target is unknown.

The CDR3 sequence is 15 residues long. V lost 2 bases and J lost 8, with 15 bases in between. CDR1 and CDR2 (germline): MNHEY, SVGAGI. The primer mix had 60 Vbeta and 13 Jbeta primers. Clones were read by immunoSEQ multiplex PCR, and TCRdb kept only the in-frame ones, dropping some. This sample has tens of thousands of clones, with roughly 82% found just once. V gene TRBV6-5 combines with J gene TRBJ1-4, with D possibly being TRBD1 (5 bases). The source is a male donor in good health and CMV-seropositive. Sequencing used PBMCs. As DNA, the CDR3 is TGTGCCAGCAGTTACGGAGGGGCTATAGGGGAAAAACTGTTTTTT. It specifies CASSYGGAIGEKLFF.